This note documents a single T cell receptor beta chain sequence. This record belongs to a study of shared T cell receptors in the human thymus. The protocol was immunoSEQ multiplex PCR, while the TCRdb copy is restricted to in-frame clones and leaves out a portion. The sample has about 660,000 clones; 85% to 90% are singletons. Germline lookup yields CDR1 SEHNR and CDR2 FQNEAQ (reference sequence). V was shortened by 9 bases and J by 0 bases, with 17 bases between the two germline ends. CDR3 length: 16 amino acids. The data were also submitted as part of a second study, on human thymus T cells. From that report: Healthy Finnish infants undergoing corrective surgery for congenital heart defects provided the donor material. Corrective heart surgery yielded the resections from which the thymus tissue came. Biased V and J segment usage appeared in thymus and peripheral blood. Related research reported highly overlapping thymic repertoires among unrelated individuals.

Sequencing used thymocytes. The rearrangement links TRBV7-9 to TRBJ2-2; perhaps TRBD1 as D (6 bases). This receptor was taken from a boy under two years old with a congenital heart defect. The DNA for the CDR3 is TGTGCCAGTGGGCCAGGGACACTTACGAACACCGGGGAGCTGTTTTTT. Its translation is CASGPGTLTNTGELFF. The full variable domain, with the rest looked up from reference TRBV7-9 and TRBJ2-2, is DTGVSQNPRHKITKRGQNVTFRCDPISEHNRLYWYRQTLGQGPEFLTYFQNEAQLEKSRLLSDRFSAERPKGSFSTLEIQRTEQGDSAMYLCASGPGTLTNTGELFFGEGSRLTVL.